The 15 T cell receptor beta chains listed next were all sequenced from one sample in a study of blood T cell repertoires in COVID-19. The protocol was immunoSEQ multiplex PCR, while the TCRdb copy is restricted to in-frame clones and leaves out a portion. The table has about 370,000 clones, 75% to 90% seen once. The source material was PBMCs or T cells enriched from blood (not recorded which). The receptor source for this set is a man between 18 and 35 years old who had recovered from COVID-19.

V is TRBV18 and J is TRBJ2-6; maybe TRBD2 (5 bases). Germline V gene data show CDR1 as KGHSH and CDR2 as LQKENI. With 5 bases removed from V and 1 base from J, the gap between germline ends came to 9 bases. This CDR3 has 15 amino acids. The CDR3 protein is CASSNTGSGANVLTF. The CDR3 nucleotides read TGTGCCAGCTCAAATACGGGATCTGGGGCCAACGTCCTGACTTTC.

This chain connects TRBV6-5 to TRBJ2-3; 8 bases are shared with TRBD2. Germline trimming cut 8 bases from V and 2 bases from J; bases unmatched to any gene: 9. The CDR3 is 15 residues long. CDR1 is MNHEY, CDR2 SVGAGI, per germline. The DNA of the CDR3 is TGTGCCAGCCGGAGACTAGCGAACCCCACAGATACGCAGTATTTT. Encoded protein: CASRRLANPTDTQYF.

CDR3 nucleotides: TGTGCCAGCTCACCACCGGGACAGAGTGAAAAACTGTTTTTT. Translated: CASSPPGQSEKLFF. The genes are TRBV18 and TRBJ1-4, with 7 positions matching TRBD1. The CDR3 length is 14 residues. V trimming: 0 bases; J trimming: 7 bases; junction bases outside the gene matches: 2. The germline CDR1 and CDR2 sequences are KGHSH and LQKENI.

The V and J genes are TRBV12-3 or TRBV12-4 and TRBJ1-2, with 9 bases identical to TRBD1. This CDR3 is 11 amino acids long. V shed 8 bases, J shed 6 bases, and the junction held 1 base outside the gene matches. The CDR3 loop is CASGQGNGYTF. CDR3 DNA sequence: TGTGCCAGCGGACAGGGGAATGGCTACACCTTC.

A remark on this clone: At the DNA level, this CDR3 is encoded by other sequences in the same sample as well. The chain combines TRBV28 with TRBJ2-1; 12 bases are shared with TRBD1. The CDR3 loop spans 16 amino acids. The trim removed 6 bases at V and 1 base at J, leaving 4 bases unmatched. CDR1 is MDHEN and CDR2 is SYDVKM in the germline V gene. The CDR3 reads CASSSGQGASYNEQFF. The CDR3 DNA sequence: TGTGCCAGCAGCTCGGGACAGGGGGCTTCCTACAATGAGCAGTTCTTC.

The chain joins TRBV19 to TRBJ1-6, with D uncertain. This CDR3 contains 13 residues. CDR1 is LNHDA, CDR2 SQIVND, per germline (reference sequence). Trimming removed 8 bases from V and 7 bases from J, with 12 bases in between. The CDR3: CASRETPNSPLHF. In DNA form, the CDR3 reads TGTGCCAGTCGGGAGACCCCAAATTCACCCCTCCACTTT.

J is TRBJ2-7 and V is TRBV18; D is perhaps TRBD1 (5 bases). This CDR3 spans 14 amino acids. Germline V gene lookup returns CDR1 KGHSH and CDR2 LQKENI. With 1 base removed from V and 2 bases from J, the gap between germline ends came to 9 bases. Here the CDR3 reads CASSPQGSTYEQYF. CDR3 DNA sequence: TGTGCCAGCTCACCACAGGGGTCGACCTACGAGCAGTACTTC.

CDR3 protein: CASSPGGAGDNEQFF. DNA of the CDR3: TGTGCCAGCAGTCCCGGGGGGGCCGGTGACAATGAGCAGTTCTTC. The chain uses TRBV4-2 and TRBJ2-1; TRBD2 matches at 8 bases. V shed 6 bases, J shed 5 bases, and the junction held 9 bases outside the gene matches. The CDR3 runs 15 residues. Germline values: CDR1 LGHNA, CDR2 YNFKEQ.

The chain combines TRBV5-5 with TRBJ2-3; D is unresolved. V was trimmed by 4 bases and J by 5 bases, leaving 8 bases between them. Germline loops: CDR1 SGHKS, CDR2 YYEKEE (reference sequence). This CDR3 has 12 amino acids. The CDR3 bases are TGTGCCAGCAGCACGAGGAAAGATACGCAGTATTTT. This encodes CASSTRKDTQYF.

The chain employs TRBV7-9 and TRBJ1-2, with a tentative D call TRBD1 (6 bases). With 5 bases removed from V and 4 bases from J, the gap between germline ends came to 20 bases. Germline assignment: CDR1 SEHNR and CDR2 FQNEAQ (reference sequence). The CDR3 contains 16 residues. The CDR3 spells CASSTPRDKLGYGYTF. CDR3 coding DNA: TGTGCCAGCAGCACGCCTCGGGACAAACTCGGCTATGGCTACACCTTC.

V is TRBV10-3 and J is TRBJ1-1; no definite D call. Trimming took off 6 bases at V and 3 bases at J, with 11 bases between the two ends. This CDR3 comprises 13 residues. Germline-derived CDR1 and CDR2 are ENHRY and SYGVKD. As DNA, the CDR3 is TGTGCCATCAGGGGAGAAGTGGACACTGAAGCTTTCTTT. Translated, it gives CAIRGEVDTEAFF.

This clone was picked up a small number of times. V usage is TRBV3-1 (or the pseudogene TRBV3-2) and J usage is TRBJ2-3, with D possibly TRBD1 on 6 matching bases. Germline V lookup: CDR1 LGHDT, CDR2 YNNKEL (reference sequence). Trimming pared 0 bases from V and 4 bases from J, leaving 11 bases between. The CDR3 is 15 residues long. The DNA for the CDR3 is TGTGCCAGCAGCCAAGAGCAGGGGACGGCAGATACGCAGTATTTT. Translated, it gives CASSQEQGTADTQYF.

V gene TRBV5-8 combines with J gene TRBJ2-3; TRBD1 is a possible D gene (6 bases). This CDR3 has 16 residues. The V gene lost 4 bases and the J gene lost 2 bases, with 17 bases spanning the gap. The germline V gene encodes CDR1 SGHTS and CDR2 YDEGEE. In DNA form, the CDR3 reads TGTGCCAGCAGCCCCGGGACCGGGACAAACACAGATACGCAGTATTTT. Translated, it gives CASSPGTGTNTDTQYF.

The chain employs TRBV28 and TRBJ2-7, with 9 bases lining up with TRBD1. Germline V gene lookup returns CDR1 MDHEN and CDR2 SYDVKM. The V segment lost 6 bases and the J segment 7 bases; nucleotides outside the gene matches: 13. The CDR3 has 15 residues. CDR3 nucleotide sequence: TGTGCCAGCAGCCAGTCGACAGGGGGATTGCAAGAGCAGTACTTC. As protein: CASSQSTGGLQEQYF. The full variable domain, in which reference TRBV28 and TRBJ2-7 provide the parts outside the CDR3, is DVKVTQSSRYLVKRTGEKVFLECVQDMDHENMFWYRQDPGLGLRLIYFSYDVKMKEKGDIPEGYSVSREKKERFSLILESASTNQTSMYLCASSQSTGGLQEQYFGPGTRLTVT.

The CDR3: CASYSSATNEKLFF. DNA of the CDR3: TGTGCCAGCTACTCCTCTGCAACTAATGAAAAACTGTTTTTT. The J gene is TRBJ1-4, the V gene TRBV28; no firm D call. The germline CDR1 and CDR2 sequences are MDHEN and SYDVKM. The CDR3 contains 14 residues. The V end was cut by 8 bases, the J end by 0 bases, with 10 bases between.